The rows below give T cell receptor beta chains drawn from one sample of a study of vaccination and CD4 T cells after COVID-19. No antigens are known for them. TCRdb recomputed calls from the PCR reads with MiXCR, one row per CDR3 protein. This sample has around 4,200 distinct CDR3 sequences; roughly 42% occur once, and the top ten carry 35% to 45%. Sequencing used CD4+ T cells from blood, cultured in vitro. These TCRs come from a human donor who had recovered from COVID-19. Both conserved end residues are part of each CDR3. D genes are given only for firm matches. Clone sizes are given selectively: once, few, many, or a class where the clone is expanded.

clone size: .
V gene: TRBV2
J gene: TRBJ1-2
D gene: TRBD1
CDR3 DNA: TGTGCCAGCATAGGGACAGAGACCTATGGCTACACCTTC
CDR3 protein: CASIGTETYGYTF

clone size: .
V gene: TRBV6-5
J gene: TRBJ2-7
D gene: TRBD2
CDR3 DNA: TGTGGCAGCAGTTACGGGAGGGAATCTGACGAGCAGTACTTC
CDR3 protein: CGSSYGRESDEQYF

clone size: .
V gene: TRBV6-7
J gene: TRBJ2-5
D gene: .
CDR3 DNA: TGTGCCAGCAGTTATCGCAGGGGTAAGACCCAGTACTTC
CDR3 protein: CASSYRRGKTQYF

clone size: .
V gene: TRBV20-1
J gene: TRBJ1-1
D gene: .
CDR3 DNA: TGCAGTGCTAGCCCCAGAGACACTGAAGCTTTCTTT
CDR3 protein: CSASPRDTEAFF

clone size: .
V gene: TRBV6-1
J gene: TRBJ2-7
D gene: TRBD1
CDR3 DNA: TGTGCCAGCAGAAGAGACAGGGGGTCCTCCTACGAGCAGTACTTC
CDR3 protein: CASRRDRGSSYEQYF

clone size: medium-sized
V gene: TRBV6-1
J gene: TRBJ1-1
D gene: .
CDR3 DNA: TGTGCCAGCAGTGAACCCTGGGCAGGGGTGAACACTGAAGCTTTCTTT
CDR3 protein: CASSEPWAGVNTEAFF

clone size: .
V gene: TRBV20-1
J gene: TRBJ2-1
D gene: TRBD2
CDR3 DNA: TGCAGTGCGGGCGTGGGGACAGGGGGACTAGCGGGAGGGAGAAGCAATGAGCAGTTCTTC
CDR3 protein: CSAGVGTGGLAGGRSNEQFF

clone size: few
V gene: TRBV20-1
J gene: TRBJ1-2
D gene: TRBD1
CDR3 DNA: TGCAGTGCTAGAGATCCCAGGACAGGCTTAGAGGGCTACACCTTC
CDR3 protein: CSARDPRTGLEGYTF

clone size: few
V gene: TRBV11-1
J gene: TRBJ2-1
D gene: .
CDR3 DNA: TGTGCCAGCAGTGGGGGTAGAAGAAGCTCCTACAATGAGCAGTTCTTC
CDR3 protein: CASSGGRRSSYNEQFF

clone size: few
V gene: TRBV28
J gene: TRBJ1-3
D gene: .
CDR3 DNA: TGTGCCAGCATCAAATCGGACAGTGGAAACACCATATATTTT
CDR3 protein: CASIKSDSGNTIYF

clone size: few
V gene: TRBV6-5
J gene: TRBJ1-5
D gene: .
CDR3 DNA: TGTGCCAGCAGTTACTCCAGAGGGTTTCAGCCCCAGCATTTT
CDR3 protein: CASSYSRGFQPQHF

clone size: few
V gene: TRBV2
J gene: TRBJ2-6
D gene: .
CDR3 DNA: TGTGCCAGCGGGGGGAACGTCCTGACTTTC
CDR3 protein: CASGGNVLTF

clone size: medium-sized
V gene: TRBV12-3/TRBV12-4
J gene: TRBJ2-3
D gene: .
CDR3 DNA: TGTGCCAGCAGTTTTCGCAGCGGAGCTAGCACAGATACGCAGTATTTT
CDR3 protein: CASSFRSGASTDTQYF

clone size: few
V gene: TRBV5-8
J gene: TRBJ1-1
D gene: TRBD1
CDR3 DNA: TGTGCCAGCAGCCCGTGGACAGGGGGCGCGACTGAAGCTTTCTTT
CDR3 protein: CASSPWTGGATEAFF

clone size: .
V gene: TRBV20-1
J gene: TRBJ2-3
D gene: .
CDR3 DNA: TGCAGTGCTGGCACAGATACGCAGTATTTT
CDR3 protein: CSAGTDTQYF

clone size: few
V gene: TRBV7-2
J gene: TRBJ2-5
D gene: .
CDR3 DNA: TGTGCCAGCAGCTTAAGTCACGTCCGAGCTCAAGAGACCCAGTACTTC
CDR3 protein: CASSLSHVRAQETQYF

clone size: .
V gene: TRBV11-1
J gene: TRBJ2-1
D gene: .
CDR3 DNA: TGTGCCAGCAGCCCTGGGGCGGGGACATGGGGTGAGCAGTTCTTC
CDR3 protein: CASSPGAGTWGEQFF

clone size: .
V gene: TRBV6-1
J gene: TRBJ2-7
D gene: .
CDR3 DNA: TGTGCCAGCAGCAGGACCAGACTCTACGAGCAGTACTTC
CDR3 protein: CASSRTRLYEQYF

clone size: few
V gene: TRBV2
J gene: TRBJ2-1
D gene: TRBD2
CDR3 DNA: TGTGCCAGCAGGAGGAGACTAGCGGCGACTTCTTACAATGAGCAGTTCTTC
CDR3 protein: CASRRRLAATSYNEQFF

clone size: .
V gene: TRBV7-3
J gene: TRBJ2-3
D gene: .
CDR3 DNA: TGTGCCAGCAGCTTAATAAGGGGTACGCAGTATTTT
CDR3 protein: CASSLIRGTQYF

clone size: .
V gene: TRBV11-3
J gene: TRBJ2-1
D gene: TRBD1
CDR3 DNA: TGTGCCAGCAGCCAAGACAGGGTAAGGAATGAGCAGTTCTTC
CDR3 protein: CASSQDRVRNEQFF

clone size: .
V gene: TRBV29-1
J gene: TRBJ2-5
D gene: TRBD2
CDR3 DNA: TGCAGCGTTTCCAGCGGGGGAGAGACCCAGTACTTC
CDR3 protein: CSVSSGGETQYF

clone size: few
V gene: TRBV2
J gene: TRBJ2-2
D gene: .
CDR3 DNA: TGTGCCAGCCGTGTCCAGTTGAACACCGGGGAGCTGTTTTTT
CDR3 protein: CASRVQLNTGELFF

clone size: large
V gene: TRBV7-9
J gene: TRBJ2-2
D gene: .
CDR3 DNA: TGTGCCAGCAGCCCACCATGGCGGGGGCCTTCGAACACCGGGGAGCTGTTTTTT
CDR3 protein: CASSPPWRGPSNTGELFF

clone size: .
V gene: TRBV6-1
J gene: TRBJ1-5
D gene: .
CDR3 DNA: TGTGCCAGTCGACAAATCAATCAGCCCCAGCATTTT
CDR3 protein: CASRQINQPQHF

clone size: medium-sized
V gene: TRBV5-1
J gene: TRBJ1-5
D gene: TRBD1
CDR3 DNA: TGCGCCAGCAGCCAAGGGACAGGGAGCGATCAGCCCCAGCATTTT
CDR3 protein: CASSQGTGSDQPQHF

clone size: .
V gene: TRBV6-1
J gene: TRBJ2-1
D gene: .
CDR3 DNA: TGTGCCAGCACCCCCGGGTGGAGCAATTACAATGAGCAGTTCTTC
CDR3 protein: CASTPGWSNYNEQFF

clone size: .
V gene: TRBV12-3/TRBV12-4
J gene: TRBJ2-5
D gene: .
CDR3 DNA: TGTGCCAGCAGTGGGTCCAAAAGGACCCAGTACTTC
CDR3 protein: CASSGSKRTQYF

clone size: few
V gene: TRBV20-1
J gene: TRBJ1-3
D gene: .
CDR3 DNA: TGCAGTGCGCGGAGTCCCTCTGGAAACACCATATATTTT
CDR3 protein: CSARSPSGNTIYF

clone size: .
V gene: TRBV7-2
J gene: TRBJ2-3
D gene: TRBD2
CDR3 DNA: TGTGCCAGCAGCTTACTCCGGGGGGGCCGGACAGATACGCAGTATTTT
CDR3 protein: CASSLLRGGRTDTQYF

clone size: few
V gene: TRBV20-1
J gene: TRBJ2-5
D gene: .
CDR3 DNA: TGCAGTGCTCTTGGCTCTACCGAGACCCAGTACTTC
CDR3 protein: CSALGSTETQYF

clone size: .
V gene: TRBV6-1
J gene: TRBJ2-2
D gene: .
CDR3 DNA: TGTGCCAGCAGTCCTCCGGACAGTTACACCGGGGAGCTGTTTTTT
CDR3 protein: CASSPPDSYTGELFF

clone size: few
V gene: TRBV20-1
J gene: TRBJ1-2
D gene: TRBD1
CDR3 DNA: TGCAGTGCTAGGGAGCACAGGGGGGACTATGGCTACACCTTC
CDR3 protein: CSAREHRGDYGYTF

clone size: medium-sized
V gene: TRBV5-8
J gene: TRBJ2-5
D gene: .
CDR3 DNA: TGTGCCAGCTGGTCCTTCCTCAGGGAGACCCAGTACTTC
CDR3 protein: CASWSFLRETQYF

clone size: .
V gene: TRBV7-2
J gene: TRBJ1-1
D gene: .
CDR3 DNA: TGTGCCAGCAGCTTGAACAGCTTAGGAGCTTTCTTT
CDR3 protein: CASSLNSLGAFF

clone size: .
V gene: TRBV14
J gene: TRBJ1-1
D gene: TRBD1
CDR3 DNA: TGTGCCAGCAGCCAACGGGACAGGGGCCCCGGGGAAGCTTTCTTT
CDR3 protein: CASSQRDRGPGEAFF

clone size: .
V gene: TRBV7-2
J gene: TRBJ2-6
D gene: TRBD1
CDR3 DNA: TGTGCCAGCAGCTCACAGGGGGCGGCTGGGGCCAACGTCCTGACTTTC
CDR3 protein: CASSSQGAAGANVLTF

clone size: .
V gene: TRBV20-1
J gene: TRBJ2-3
D gene: .
CDR3 DNA: TGCAGTGCCGCGGACTTACGGACCGCAGATACGCAGTATTTT
CDR3 protein: CSAADLRTADTQYF

clone size: .
V gene: TRBV12-3/TRBV12-4
J gene: TRBJ1-5
D gene: .
CDR3 DNA: TGTGCCAGCAGTACGGCAGGAAGCAATCAGCCCCAGCATTTT
CDR3 protein: CASSTAGSNQPQHF

clone size: .
V gene: TRBV5-5
J gene: TRBJ2-5
D gene: .
CDR3 DNA: TGTGCCAGCAGCCCATTCGGGTACCAAGAGACCCAGTACTTC
CDR3 protein: CASSPFGYQETQYF

clone size: few
V gene: TRBV20-1
J gene: TRBJ1-2
D gene: .
CDR3 DNA: TGCAGTGCTAGAAACAGGGACTATGGCTACACCTTC
CDR3 protein: CSARNRDYGYTF

clone size: hyperexpanded
V gene: TRBV6-2/TRBV6-3
J gene: TRBJ1-2
D gene: .
CDR3 DNA: TGTGCCAGCAGCAAAGGATCTGGCAACTATGGCTACACCTTC
CDR3 protein: CASSKGSGNYGYTF

clone size: .
V gene: TRBV12-3/TRBV12-4
J gene: TRBJ2-4
D gene: TRBD1
CDR3 DNA: TGTGCCAGCAGTATACGGGGGACAGGGAGATCCAAAAACATTCAGTACTTC
CDR3 protein: CASSIRGTGRSKNIQYF

clone size: few
V gene: TRBV6-5
J gene: TRBJ2-2
D gene: TRBD1
CDR3 DNA: TGTGCCAGCAGTTGGACAGGGTCGATACCCGGGGAGCTGTTTTTT
CDR3 protein: CASSWTGSIPGELFF

clone size: .
V gene: TRBV19
J gene: TRBJ2-7
D gene: TRBD2
CDR3 DNA: TGTGCCAGTAGTATTCAGTCAGCGGGGAGCTACGAGCAGTACTTC
CDR3 protein: CASSIQSAGSYEQYF

clone size: .
V gene: TRBV7-2
J gene: TRBJ2-5
D gene: .
CDR3 DNA: TGTGCCAGCAGCTCCCACCGAGGGTGGGGGCGGGAAGAGACCCAGTACTTC
CDR3 protein: CASSSHRGWGREETQYF

clone size: .
V gene: TRBV19
J gene: TRBJ2-1
D gene: .
CDR3 DNA: TGTGCCAGTATTAGGGGGAATGAGCAGTTCTTC
CDR3 protein: CASIRGNEQFF

clone size: once
V gene: TRBV30
J gene: TRBJ2-2
D gene: .
CDR3 DNA: TGTGCCTGGAATGTTGCTGGGTTCGCCGGGGAGCTGTTTTTT
CDR3 protein: CAWNVAGFAGELFF

clone size: .
V gene: TRBV7-9
J gene: TRBJ2-7
D gene: .
CDR3 DNA: TGTGCCAGCAGCTCGAAATGGACAGAGGACGAGCAGTACTTC
CDR3 protein: CASSSKWTEDEQYF

clone size: few
V gene: TRBV20-1
J gene: TRBJ2-1
D gene: TRBD2
CDR3 DNA: TGCAGTGCTAGAGATCAGGCTCGCGGGGGGTACAATGAGCAGTTCTTC
CDR3 protein: CSARDQARGGYNEQFF

clone size: few
V gene: TRBV20-1
J gene: TRBJ2-1
D gene: .
CDR3 DNA: TGCAGTGCTAGAGATTCCGAGGGAGTCCACAATGAGCAGTTCTTC
CDR3 protein: CSARDSEGVHNEQFF

clone size: .
V gene: TRBV5-4
J gene: TRBJ2-3
D gene: TRBD2
CDR3 DNA: TGTGCCAGCAGCACATACCTAGCGGGAGCCACAGATACGCAGTATTTT
CDR3 protein: CASSTYLAGATDTQYF

clone size: few
V gene: TRBV10-3
J gene: TRBJ2-3
D gene: .
CDR3 DNA: TGTGCCATCGGAAGCGGTCAGAGTACGCAGTATTTT
CDR3 protein: CAIGSGQSTQYF